This entry lists 27 T cell receptor beta chains sequenced from one sample in a study of blood T cell repertoires in COVID-19 (dated by TCRdb to the early 2020s). The library was made by the immunoSEQ multiplex PCR assay. What TCRdb holds here is the immuneACCESS table cut down to in-frame rearrangements. Part of the clones is not present; checked against another copy, under half of the missing clones reflect an unresolved V gene, and the others are unexplained. The sample table contains some 300,000 clones; only one count was recorded for about 85% of them. The ten top clones hold around 4.5% of the sample. The sequencing input was peripheral blood. The receptors were gathered from a woman aged 45-65 years with active or convalescent COVID-19.

This clone is a singleton in its sample. This chain links TRBV11-1 with TRBJ2-1, with TRBD2 as a possible D gene (6 bases). Trimming stripped 5 bases from V and 7 bases from J, with 15 bases between. This CDR3 is 14 amino acids long. Per the germline V gene, CDR1 is SGHAT and CDR2 is FQDESV (reference sequence). The CDR3, as DNA: TGTGCCAGCAGCCGGGACTCGGACATTAATGAGCAGTTCTTC. Protein sequence: CASSRDSDINEQFF.

The V gene is TRBV3-1 (or the pseudogene TRBV3-2), the J gene TRBJ1-1, with D perhaps TRBD1 (5 bases). V was pared by 4 bases and J by 0 bases, with 9 bases between. Germline CDR1 reads LGHDT; CDR2 reads YNNKEL (reference sequence). The length of the CDR3 is 14 residues. The CDR3 DNA is TGTGCCAGCAGCCGCAGGGCCGTGAACACTGAAGCTTTCTTT. This translates into CASSRRAVNTEAFF.

The V gene is TRBV7-3, the J gene TRBJ1-1; D ambiguous. This CDR3 spans 13 amino acids. The V and J ends lost 2 bases and 0 bases respectively, with 4 bases between them. The germline V gene has CDR1 SGHTA and CDR2 FQGTGA. Here the CDR3 reads CASSLQVNTEAFF. CDR3 in DNA: TGTGCCAGCAGCTTACAGGTGAACACTGAAGCTTTCTTT.

This chain links TRBV7-2 with TRBJ2-3; D is possibly TRBD1 (6 bases). The V gene's germline CDR1 is SGHTA and CDR2 FQGNSA. This CDR3 has 15 amino acids. Between the trimmed V and J ends, which lost 0 bases and 8 bases, there was a span of 15 bases. For the CDR3, the DNA is TGTGCCAGCAGCTTAGCGGTGGTCCTAGGGGGTACGCAGTATTTT. Residues: CASSLAVVLGGTQYF.

In the case of this clone: One end of the junction does not line up with germline, which may come from a read error. The J gene is TRBJ1-2, the V gene TRBV20-1; D call uncertain. This CDR3 spans 10 amino acids. CDR1 is DFQATT, CDR2 SNEGSKA, per germline (reference sequence). CDR3 residues: CSVPRGPGNF. CDR3 sequence (DNA): TGCAGTGTTCCCCGAGGGCCAGGCAACTTC.

On this clone: The same CDR3 can be traced to other DNA sequences in this sample. The rearrangement uses TRBV3-1 (or the pseudogene TRBV3-2) and TRBJ2-3; D remains ambiguous. V lost 1 base to trimming and J lost 6 bases, with 8 bases between them. Per germline, CDR1 LGHDT and CDR2 YNNKEL (reference sequence). CDR3 length: 13 residues. CDR3 DNA: TGTGCCAGCAGCCAAGTCGGAGCTGATACGCAGTATTTT. As protein: CASSQVGADTQYF.

This clone was detected only once. The chain recombines TRBV5-1 with TRBJ1-1; D is ambiguous. Germline V gene data show CDR1 as SGHRS and CDR2 as YFSETQ. The CDR3 consists of 14 residues. V was cut by 2 bases and J by 3 bases, with 11 bases left in between. The CDR3 nucleotides read TGCGCCAGCAGCTTCGGAGCGGGAGACACTGAAGCTTTCTTT. It is translated as CASSFGAGDTEAFF.

V and J are TRBV6-5 and TRBJ1-1; TRBD1 matches 8 bases. The trim removed 0 bases at V and 7 bases at J, leaving 7 bases unmatched. The CDR3 length is 15 residues. In germline, CDR1 is MNHEY, CDR2 SVGAGI. The CDR3 region is CASSYSAGGGNEAFF. For the CDR3, the DNA is TGTGCCAGCAGTTACTCCGCAGGGGGCGGGAATGAAGCTTTCTTT.

This sequence joins TRBV3-1 (or the pseudogene TRBV3-2) and TRBJ2-1, with 12 positions matching TRBD2. Unmatched junction bases numbered 7, after V lost 6 bases and J lost 7 bases. Germline V lookup: CDR1 LGHDT, CDR2 YNNKEL (reference sequence). The CDR3 is 15 amino acids. The CDR3 spells CASRLLAGGPNEQFF. CDR3 bases: TGTGCCAGCAGACTTCTAGCGGGAGGGCCGAATGAGCAGTTCTTC.

The genes are TRBV9 and TRBJ2-5, with 9 bases identical to TRBD2. The CDR3 has 15 amino acids. Germline lookup yields CDR1 SGDLS and CDR2 YYNGEE. V shed 0 bases and J 5 bases; nucleotides not matched to a gene: 5. In DNA form, the CDR3 reads TGTGCCAGCAGCGTAGACCCTAGCGGGGAGGAGACCCAGTACTTC. It translates to CASSVDPSGEETQYF. The entire variable domain, with the rest obtained from reference TRBV9 and TRBJ2-5, is as follows: DSGVTQTPKHLITATGQRVTLRCSPRSGDLSVYWYQQSLDQGLQFLIQYYNGEERAKGNILERFSAQQFPDLHSELNLSSLELGDSALYFCASSVDPSGEETQYFGPGTRLLVL.

This chain connects TRBV6-1 to TRBJ1-5, with D unresolved. The germline gives CDR1 MNHNS, CDR2 SASEGT. V gave up 1 base and J gave up 8 bases, with 15 bases separating them. The CDR3 totals 15 residues. The CDR3 coding sequence is TGTGCCAGCAGTGAAGGAGAGGCCAGAGTAAAGCCCCAGCATTTT. Its translation: CASSEGEARVKPQHF.

This sequence joins TRBV2 and TRBJ1-4, with D unresolved. This CDR3 is 15 amino acids long. CDR1 is SNHLY and CDR2 is FYNNEI in the germline V gene. Trimming left V 4 bases short and J 7 bases short, with 16 bases between. CDR3 DNA sequence: TGTGCCAGCAGTGGCCCGGCGGGGTGGGCTGAAAAACTGTTTTTT. As protein: CASSGPAGWAEKLFF.

The CDR3 coding sequence is TGTGCCAGCAGTGAAAGAGGACTCCCCCGACTCGAGCAGTACTTC. Residues: CASSERGLPRLEQYF. This chain uses TRBV6-1 with TRBJ2-7; weak D call: TRBD2 (5 bases). CDR1 and CDR2 (germline): MNHNS, SASEGT. V dropped 2 bases and J dropped 6 bases, with 17 bases sitting between them. This CDR3 is built from 15 residues.

The chain couples TRBV2 to TRBJ1-1; D is perhaps TRBD1 (5 bases). This CDR3 region has 15 residues. The germline CDR1 and CDR2 sequences are SNHLY and FYNNEI. V gave up 2 bases and J gave up 4 bases, with 14 bases separating them. The CDR3 DNA reads as TGTGCCAGCAGTGAATCGCGGGGGGAGAGCACTGAAGCTTTCTTT. This encodes CASSESRGESTEAFF. The full variable domain, in which reference TRBV2 and TRBJ1-1 provide the parts outside the CDR3, is EPEVTQTPSHQVTQMGQEVILRCVPISNHLYFYWYRQILGQKVEFLVSFYNNEISEKSEIFDDQFSVERPDGSNFTLKIRSTKLEDSAMYFCASSESRGESTEAFFGQGTRLTVV.

This chain uses TRBV28 with TRBJ2-7; tentative D call: TRBD2 (7 bases). This CDR3 spans 15 amino acids. Germline V gives CDR1 MDHEN, CDR2 SYDVKM. V was clipped by 8 bases and J by 2 bases, with 19 bases between them. CDR3 DNA: TGTGCCAGCTGGAAGGGGGGGACTTTCACCTACGAGCAGTACTTC. Translation gives CASWKGGTFTYEQYF.

The CDR3 spells CASSNRGESTDTQYF. For the CDR3, the DNA is TGTGCCAGCAGCAACAGGGGGGAGAGCACAGATACGCAGTATTTT. The rearrangement links TRBV11-2 to TRBJ2-3, with TRBD1 matching 8 bases. V shed 5 bases, J shed 0 bases, and the junction held 4 bases outside the gene matches. This CDR3 contains 15 residues. The germline gives CDR1 SGHAT, CDR2 FQNNGV.

J is TRBJ1-1 and V is TRBV27; 8 nucleotides match TRBD1. Germline V gene data show CDR1 as MNHEY and CDR2 as SMNVEV (reference sequence). The CDR3 has 16 residues. V trimming: 5 bases; J trimming: 1 base; junction bases outside the gene matches: 9. This CDR3 is CASSPWQGAGNTEAFF. The CDR3 DNA reads as TGTGCCAGCAGTCCTTGGCAGGGGGCGGGGAACACTGAAGCTTTCTTT.

The J gene is TRBJ1-1, the V gene TRBV3-1 (or the pseudogene TRBV3-2); D may be TRBD1 (5 bases). The CDR3 spans 15 residues. CDR1 is LGHDT and CDR2 is YNNKEL in the germline V gene (reference sequence). V was pared by 1 base and J by 0 bases, with 9 bases between. The CDR3 reads CASSQGQLMNTEAFF. The CDR3 nucleotides are TGTGCCAGCAGCCAAGGACAGCTCATGAACACTGAAGCTTTCTTT.

This clone has just one count. The chain combines TRBV4-1 with TRBJ2-1; D is perhaps TRBD2 (6 bases). Trimming removed 3 bases at V and 0 bases at J, with 9 bases between. Per germline, CDR1 MGHRA and CDR2 YSYEKL. The CDR3 consists of 15 residues. The CDR3 DNA follows: TGCGCCAGCAGCCACCGGGAGAGCTCCTACAATGAGCAGTTCTTC. This translates into CASSHRESSYNEQFF.

J is TRBJ2-2 and V is TRBV25-1, with 8 bases aligning to TRBD2. Trimming cost V 4 bases and J 7 bases; bases outside gene matches: 8. This CDR3 has 15 residues. CDR1 MGHDK and CDR2 SYGVNS come from the germline V gene. Written as DNA, the CDR3 is TGTGCCAGCAGTGGGCTAGCGGGCAAGAACGGGGAGCTGTTTTTT. Residues: CASSGLAGKNGELFF.

The gene calls are TRBV2 and TRBJ1-1; 7 bases match TRBD1. The V gene's germline CDR1 is SNHLY and CDR2 FYNNEI. The CDR3 spans 18 residues. V lost 9 bases and J lost 0; bases outside the gene matches: 19. CDR3 residues: CARGPMSGTASLNTEAFF. CDR3 DNA: TGTGCCAGGGGGCCTATGTCCGGGACAGCGAGCTTGAACACTGAAGCTTTCTTT.

V usage is TRBV9 and J usage is TRBJ1-1, with a weak D call TRBD1 (5 bases). Germline V gene lookup returns CDR1 SGDLS and CDR2 YYNGEE. Trimming shortened V by 3 bases and J by 0 bases, and 18 bases separated the two germline ends. The CDR3 has 17 amino acids. The CDR3 protein is CASSGQQGSDMNTEAFF. The DNA for the CDR3 is TGTGCCAGCAGCGGTCAGCAGGGTTCGGACATGAACACTGAAGCTTTCTTT.

The J gene is TRBJ2-3, the V gene TRBV3-1 (or the pseudogene TRBV3-2); TRBD2 matches 15 bases. In germline, CDR1 is LGHDT, CDR2 YNNKEL (reference sequence). The CDR3 is 20 residues long. Trimming took 0 bases from V and 0 from J; bases not matched to a gene: 7. CDR3 residues: CASSQDLGTSGRPSTDTQYF. The DNA of the CDR3 is TGTGCCAGCAGCCAAGACTTAGGGACTAGCGGGAGGCCTAGCACAGATACGCAGTATTTT.

This sequence joins TRBV2 and TRBJ2-1, with 9 bases matching TRBD1. Germline V gene sequence: CDR1 SNHLY, CDR2 FYNNEI. The CDR3 spans 15 residues. V gave up 8 bases and J gave up 5 bases; unmatched junction bases: 10. CDR3 bases: TGTGCCAGCGTTCGTTGGACAGGGGCCCACAATGAGCAGTTCTTC. Residues: CASVRWTGAHNEQFF.

DNA of the CDR3: TGCGCCAGCAGCTTGGTCCAGGGGAAGGAGACCCAGTACTTC. Protein: CASSLVQGKETQYF. This chain links TRBV5-1 with TRBJ2-5, with D possibly matching TRBD1 (6 bases). Germline V gene data show CDR1 as SGHRS and CDR2 as YFSETQ. The CDR3 contains 14 residues. The V gene lost 0 bases and the J gene lost 5 bases, with 11 bases spanning the gap.

The chain carries TRBV20-1 and TRBJ2-5; 9 bases agree with TRBD2. This CDR3 region has 17 residues. Looked up from germline, CDR1 is DFQATT and CDR2 is SNEGSKA (reference sequence). Trimming cost V 3 bases and J 5 bases; bases outside gene matches: 16. CDR3 amino acids: CSASRSRSGRLGETQYF. In DNA form, the CDR3 reads TGCAGTGCTAGTCGCAGTCGAAGCGGGAGGTTAGGGGAGACCCAGTACTTC.

The chain is built from TRBV5-1 and TRBJ2-7, with D perhaps matching TRBD2 (7 bases). There are 17 residues in the CDR3. Germline V gives CDR1 SGHRS, CDR2 YFSETQ. Trimming left V 2 bases short and J 0 bases short, with 18 bases between. The CDR3 DNA reads as TGCGCCAGCAGCTTAGGGGATCAAGGGGGGGCCTCCTACGAGCAGTACTTC. Translated: CASSLGDQGGASYEQYF.